These 13 T cell receptor beta chains were all obtained from the same sample, sequenced in a study of blood T cell repertoires in COVID-19. TCRdb's table, derived via immunoSEQ multiplex PCR, lists solely in-frame clones and lacks some. Among about 410,000 clones, 86% were seen once, and the ten largest hold roughly 1.4%. The source material was peripheral blood. All receptors derive from a woman in her 30s with active or convalescent COVID-19.

The CDR3 loop reads CASSFPNSGGHTDTQYF. For the CDR3, the DNA is TGTGCCAGCAGCTTTCCCAATAGCGGGGGGCACACAGATACGCAGTATTTT. The V call is TRBV7-6, the J call TRBJ2-3; 10 bases match TRBD2. Germline values: CDR1 SGHVS, CDR2 FNYEAQ. J was trimmed by 2 bases and V by 3 bases; bases with no gene match: 8. The CDR3 extends over 17 amino acids.

To note about this clone: The same CDR3 is also encoded by other DNA sequences in this sample. The chain carries TRBV3-1 (or the pseudogene TRBV3-2) and TRBJ1-1; possible D gene TRBD1, 5 bases. The CDR3 is made up of 13 amino acids. V was trimmed by 1 base and J by 5 bases, leaving 8 bases between them. Germline V gene data show CDR1 as LGHDT and CDR2 as YNNKEL (reference sequence). CDR3 loop: CASSQGGRTEAFF. Written as DNA, the CDR3 is TGTGCCAGCAGCCAAGGGGGGAGGACTGAAGCTTTCTTT.

The gene calls are TRBV7-9 and TRBJ1-4, with 10 bases lining up with TRBD1. The CDR3 consists of 16 residues. Per the germline V gene, CDR1 is SEHNR and CDR2 is FQNEAQ (reference sequence). Germline trimming cut 4 bases from V and 8 bases from J; bases unmatched to any gene: 10. CDR3 bases: TGTGCCAGCAGCTATTCTCCGGGACAGGGGCAGGAAAAACTGTTTTTT. Its translation is CASSYSPGQGQEKLFF.

The chain recombines TRBV4-1 with TRBJ2-1; D not certain. The V gene's germline CDR1 is MGHRA and CDR2 YSYEKL. V lost 4 bases to trimming and J lost 3 bases, with 13 bases between them. This CDR3 contains 15 residues. CDR3 nucleotides: TGCGCCAGCAGCCTAAAGGCGGATAGCTACAATGAGCAGTTCTTC. This sequence encodes CASSLKADSYNEQFF.

The chain employs TRBV7-9 and TRBJ2-4, with D unresolved. CDR1 and CDR2 from the germline V gene are SEHNR and FQNEAQ (reference sequence). Trimming removed 5 bases at V and 0 bases at J, with 11 bases between. This CDR3 has 15 residues. CDR3 in amino acids: CASSHPGLAKNIQYF. CDR3 in DNA: TGTGCCAGCAGCCATCCAGGATTAGCCAAAAACATTCAGTACTTC.

Note on this clone: The sample contains more than one DNA sequence encoding this CDR3. This sequence joins TRBV6-5 and TRBJ2-1; TRBD1 aligns across 7 bases. The CDR3 consists of 15 residues. CDR1 and CDR2 (germline): MNHEY, SVGAGI. J gave up 4 bases and V 0 bases, and 3 bases lay outside the gene matches. This chain's CDR3 is CASSYSGTEYNEQFF. Here the CDR3 DNA reads TGTGCCAGCAGTTACTCCGGGACAGAATACAATGAGCAGTTCTTC.

The chain joins TRBV19 to TRBJ2-7; 8 nucleotides line up with TRBD1. This CDR3 has 17 amino acids. Germline CDR1 is LNHDA and CDR2 is SQIVND (reference sequence). Trimming at V came to 5 bases and at J to 1 base, leaving 13 bases not matched to a gene. In DNA, the CDR3 is TGTGCCAGTAGTCCCCGGGACAGGCCTAACCCATCCTACGAGCAGTACTTC. Its translation: CASSPRDRPNPSYEQYF.

Only one count was recorded for this clone. The CDR3 region is CAISQGDAKNEQFF. DNA for the CDR3: TGTGCCATCAGTCAGGGGGACGCTAAAAATGAGCAGTTCTTC. The chain carries TRBV10-3 and TRBJ2-1; 7 bases fit TRBD1. Trimming at V came to 5 bases and at J to 7 bases, leaving 8 bases not matched to a gene. Germline CDR1 ENHRY, CDR2 SYGVKD. CDR3 length equals 14 residues.

This chain joins TRBV6-1 and TRBJ2-7; 11 nucleotides agree with TRBD2. The CDR3 totals 18 residues. Germline CDR1 and CDR2: MNHNS and SASEGT. Trimming cost V 2 bases and J 2 bases; bases outside gene matches: 11. For the CDR3, the DNA is TGTGCCAGCAGTGAATTCTTAGCTAGCGGGGGGACGACCTACGAGCAGTACTTC. Translation gives CASSEFLASGGTTYEQYF.

The chain recombines TRBV18 with TRBJ2-7; 9 nucleotides line up with TRBD1. Germline V gene lookup returns CDR1 KGHSH and CDR2 LQKENI. The CDR3 loop spans 16 amino acids. Unmatched junction bases numbered 12, after V lost 5 bases and J lost 4 bases. CDR3 region: CASSFSAGTGKYEQYF. For the CDR3, the DNA is TGTGCCAGCTCATTTAGCGCCGGGACAGGGAAATACGAGCAGTACTTC.

This clone appeared a single time. The rearrangement links TRBV6-5 to TRBJ2-7; 7 bases align to TRBD2. V trimming: 8 bases; J trimming: 3 bases; junction bases outside the gene matches: 10. Germline CDR1 is MNHEY and CDR2 is SVGAGI. The CDR3 is 14 amino acids. The CDR3 nucleotides are TGTGCCAGCGGAAGACTAGCTCCCGGCTACGAGCAGTACTTC. It encodes CASGRLAPGYEQYF.

The chain links TRBV5-4 to TRBJ2-7; 9 nucleotides align to TRBD1. Germline V lookup: CDR1 SGHNT, CDR2 YYREEE (reference sequence). CDR3 length: 14 amino acids. Trimming cost V 2 bases and J 4 bases; bases outside gene matches: 4. In DNA form, the CDR3 reads TGTGCCAGCAGCTTCCGGGACAGGGTATACGAGCAGTACTTC. This gives the protein CASSFRDRVYEQYF.

J is TRBJ1-1 and V is TRBV5-4, with D possibly matching TRBD1 (5 bases). Trimming cost V 4 bases and J 3 bases, with 13 bases left between them. This CDR3 comprises 14 residues. CDR1 SGHNT and CDR2 YYREEE come from the germline V gene (reference sequence). As DNA, the CDR3 is TGTGCCAGCAGCCTAGAATGGGGCTACACTGAAGCTTTCTTT. As protein: CASSLEWGYTEAFF.